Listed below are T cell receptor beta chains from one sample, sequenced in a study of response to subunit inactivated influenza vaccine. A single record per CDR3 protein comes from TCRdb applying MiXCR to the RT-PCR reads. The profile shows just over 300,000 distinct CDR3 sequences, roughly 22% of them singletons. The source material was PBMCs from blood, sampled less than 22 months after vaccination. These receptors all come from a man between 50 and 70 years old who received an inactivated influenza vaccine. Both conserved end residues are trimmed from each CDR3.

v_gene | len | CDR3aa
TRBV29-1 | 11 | SVLGQSQETQY
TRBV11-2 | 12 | ASSSGLAVTEQY
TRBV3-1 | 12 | ASGPDRSAGEAF
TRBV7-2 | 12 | ASGNRVMGDEQF
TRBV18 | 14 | ASSPATGGIMDGYT
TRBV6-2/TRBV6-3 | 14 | ASSYRGTGGIQPQH
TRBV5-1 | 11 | ASSLNGAPEQF
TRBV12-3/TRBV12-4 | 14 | ASSLGSGRTYNEQF
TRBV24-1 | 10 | ATSVGEETQY
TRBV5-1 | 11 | ASSTASTDTQY
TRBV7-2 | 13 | ASSSGGGMNTEAF
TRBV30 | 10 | AWSKGLTEAF
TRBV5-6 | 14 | ASSLLTRGANEKLF
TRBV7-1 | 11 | ASSSYNAGELF
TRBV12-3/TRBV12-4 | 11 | ASSLIEGTEAF
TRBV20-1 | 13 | SAPQEDRARGKLF
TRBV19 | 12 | ASAVGLGNEKLF
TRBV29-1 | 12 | STGEAAVTDTQY
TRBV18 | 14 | ASSPRTNRGNYGYT
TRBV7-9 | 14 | ASSLPWAGVNTEAF
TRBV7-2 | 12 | ASSSVAGDYEQY
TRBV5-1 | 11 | ASSPQGLDTQY
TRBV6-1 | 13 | ASSLTGTDYNEQF
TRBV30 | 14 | AWSVQGLNVGEKLF
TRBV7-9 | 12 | ASSLGQGNTEAF
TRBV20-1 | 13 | SAREKGGLPLGYT
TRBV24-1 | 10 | ATSGSTGELF
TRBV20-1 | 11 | SARSGSGNTIY
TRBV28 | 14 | ASSLLLGRGNQPQH
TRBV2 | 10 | ASRQTEGGYT
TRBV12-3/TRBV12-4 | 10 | ASSRVYNEQF
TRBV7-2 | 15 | ASSLWFGGRAYNEQF
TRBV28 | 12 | ASSPTGSKNIQY
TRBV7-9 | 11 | ASSLVLGTEAF
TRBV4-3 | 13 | ASAQLAGGKDTQY
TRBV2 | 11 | ASNSGIGQPQH
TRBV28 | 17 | ASSFWIRDISFSNQPQH
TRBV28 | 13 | ASSTQLASNQPQH
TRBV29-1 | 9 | SVVTGPEQY
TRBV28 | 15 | ASSLFYGQGSNQPQH
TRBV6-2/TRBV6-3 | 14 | ASSYSSRGLGQPQH
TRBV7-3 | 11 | ASSLTSSQPQH
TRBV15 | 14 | ATSRDPGGPYNEQF
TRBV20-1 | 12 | SARHPTDQETQY
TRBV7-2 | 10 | ASSSTLEAQY
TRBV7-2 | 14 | ASSSRDRGYTGELF
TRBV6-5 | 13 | ASSYSRGNTDTQY